The present T cell receptor beta chain was sequenced within a study of T cell responses to AZD1222 COVID-19 vaccine. Findings and limits, study-wide: The number of AZD1222 recipients seropositive at baseline was only 6 or 7. Along spike, vaccine-associated CD4 TCRs were found throughout, with dominance at 160-218 and 743-854. Donors were chiefly white British, with a greater number of females, and clonal diversity was perhaps underestimated.

The table came from immunoSEQ multiplex PCR; TCRdb's copy has only in-frame clones and leaves some out. The data contain fewer than 200,000 clones, just under 90% of them seen just once; the ten biggest clones take up 5% to 7.5%. This clone was counted only a few times. Its antigen remains unidentified. The CDR3 extends over 14 amino acids. In germline, CDR1 is SEHNR, CDR2 FQNEAQ (reference sequence). Trimming took off 7 bases at V and 2 bases at J, with 14 bases between the two ends. The source material was peripheral blood, sampled on day 0 of AZD1222 vaccination. This clonotype was obtained from an adult in good health. This chain connects TRBV7-9 to TRBJ2-5; a weak D match, TRBD2 (5 bases). CDR3 residues: CASIRWEMQETQYF. The CDR3, as DNA: TGTGCCAGCATCCGATGGGAGATGCAAGAGACCCAGTACTTC.